This paragraph covers one TCR beta chain sequence. A read error may explain this, as a much larger clone is one base away. This sample was taken from a study of blood T cells in healthy people across ages. Germline-derived CDR1 and CDR2 are SGHTA and FQGNSA. CDR3 size: 15 residues. A J-beta primer mix and a sample-barcoded 5' primer were used in a second PCR of about 6 to 12 cycles. TCRdb independently ran MiXCR on the 5' RACE reads; one entry per CDR3 protein. The data hold roughly 1.6 million distinct CDR3 sequences, with almost 35% observed a single time. The TCR comes from a woman in her thirties in good health. This rearrangement joins TRBV7-2 to TRBJ2-1; D not resolved. The DNA end is more similar to TRBJ2-7, so the J call may be wrong. Sequenced: blood. CDR3 region: CASSPGRSSYNEQYF. The CDR3 DNA follows: TGTGCCAGCAGCCCTGGGCGTAGCTCCTACAATGAGCAGTACTTC.